The sequence of this T cell receptor (beta chain) was determined in a study of blood T cell repertoires in COVID-19 (dated by TCRdb to 2020 to 2021). Some background on the complete study: The collaborator samples originated in the United States, Italy and Spain and spanned the acute and convalescent phases of COVID-19. The prospective study material was composed of cDNA or gDNA derived from T cells, B-cell-depleted T cells, or PBMCs. Subjects who had been exposed to COVID-19, were actively infected with it, or had recovered from it provided the deeply sampled blood TCRbeta repertoires that made up the dataset. The repertoires were made available in a free public database intended to serve as a resource for research on the immune response to SARS-CoV-2. Samples came from the ongoing ImmuneRACE study (first 160 participants) plus 1,254 subjects from 6 global collaborators. Nearly every sample came with metadata listing a de-identified subject ID, COVID-19 status, age in years and sex. Where available, HLA class I and class II types were obtained from metadata supplied by the sample provider rather than from assay-based typing. The paper's findings and limits, for the study overall: Clinical and demographic metadata were provided uncurated, with the amount varying by source and participant.

This clone came up once. Its antigen remains unidentified. The sample holds no much larger clone one base away, and base qualities are not on file. The immunoSEQ Assay, a bias-controlled multiplex PCR, was used to amplify TCRbeta CDR3 regions from genomic DNA. The authors' pipeline ran thus. The number of nucleated cells in each sample was estimated by amplification of reference gene primers within the assay. To quantify the absolute abundance of each unique TCRbeta CDR3 rearrangement, sequence reads were collapsed and filtered. For each sample, productive Simpson clonality was calculated by taking the square root of Simpson's diversity index across productive rearrangements. TCRdb took over this immuneACCESS table, retaining in-frame rearrangements with V and J assigned. Such tables are incomplete; in checked studies, under half of the missing clones stem from an unresolved V gene, and the remainder is unexplained. That table furnishes V, J and clone size, whereas the DNA furnished D and trimming. Across this sample there are about 270,000 clones, with about four fifths seen only once. More than 8% of the sample is held by the ten biggest clonotypes.

The germline V gene yields MRHNA for CDR1 and SNTAGT for CDR2. V and J are trimmed by 3 bases and 6 bases, and the gene matches miss 4 bases of the junction. The CDR3 covers 14 residues, taking in both the cysteine and the phenylalanine. The retained sequence is limited to the CDR3, 42 bases, with the frame set at the first base. A second Seattle source provided samples from volunteer blood donors who had recovered from COVID-19. Whole blood was collected in K2EDTA tubes by collaborating institutions according to the institutions' own protocols. Collaborator samples were shipped for TCRbeta analysis as frozen whole blood, isolated PBMCs, or DNA extracted from either sample type.

The chain is made from TRBV6-4 and TRBJ2-2, with 7 bases in between that match TRBD1. The receptor's source is a woman aged 45-65 years who had recovered from COVID-19. Sample: peripheral blood. CDR3 region: CASSEQGSSGELFF. The sequenced DNA is TGTGCCAGCAGTGAACAGGGGTCGTCCGGGGAGCTGTTTTTT.